This T cell receptor (beta chain) comes out of a study of cytomegalovirus exposure and HLA in healthy donors. Study at large: The study's early data release held roughly 91 million unique TCRs from HLA-typed donors.

In this sample, this clone turned up once. The antigen is undetermined. General observations from the study: Later analysis demonstrated an association between a missense DCLRE1C variant and TCR beta V- and J-gene trimming.

PCR primers comprised 60 Vbeta and 13 Jbeta primers. Data came from immunoSEQ multiplex PCR; TCRdb stores just in-frame clones and leaves some out. The sample has 150,000 to 200,000 clones; 85% are singletons. The sequencing sample was made of PBMCs. This sequence originates from a boy under 10 years old in good health and CMV-seronegative.

The CDR3 loop is CASSTGQRGANEKLFF. In DNA form, the CDR3 reads TGCGCCAGCAGCACCGGACAGCGGGGGGCTAATGAAAAACTGTTTTTT. The genes are TRBV5-1 and TRBJ1-4; weak D call: TRBD1 (6 bases). The CDR3 length is 16 residues. V dropped 4 bases and J dropped 3 bases, with 16 bases sitting between them. Germline lookup yields CDR1 SGHRS and CDR2 YFSETQ.